This TCR beta chain was sequenced in a study of blood T cell repertoires in COVID-19. Study overall: Donors in the United States, Italy and Spain gave samples during acute or convalescent COVID-19. PBMCs, B-cell-depleted T cells, or T cells provided the cDNA or gDNA that made up the material.

Trimming cost V 4 bases and J 5 bases; bases outside gene matches: 6. The length of the CDR3 is 14 residues. CDR1 and CDR2 from the germline V gene are SEHNR and FQNEAQ (reference sequence). Per the study methods: Estimation of nucleated cell counts was performed using reference gene primer amplification. Profiled with immunoSEQ multiplex PCR; TCRdb holds only in-frame clones, not every one. The DNA was the basis for D and trimming; V, J and clone size are from that table. The table includes 100,000 to 120,000 clones, about four fifths detected once. This clonotype originated in a woman aged 55-70 years with acute or convalescent COVID-19. This sequence joins TRBV7-9 and TRBJ2-3, with 7 bases fitting TRBD1. Sequenced: peripheral blood. CDR3 DNA sequence: TGTGCCAGCAGCTCAACAGGGGTTGGAGATACGCAGTATTTT. It translates to CASSSTGVGDTQYF.